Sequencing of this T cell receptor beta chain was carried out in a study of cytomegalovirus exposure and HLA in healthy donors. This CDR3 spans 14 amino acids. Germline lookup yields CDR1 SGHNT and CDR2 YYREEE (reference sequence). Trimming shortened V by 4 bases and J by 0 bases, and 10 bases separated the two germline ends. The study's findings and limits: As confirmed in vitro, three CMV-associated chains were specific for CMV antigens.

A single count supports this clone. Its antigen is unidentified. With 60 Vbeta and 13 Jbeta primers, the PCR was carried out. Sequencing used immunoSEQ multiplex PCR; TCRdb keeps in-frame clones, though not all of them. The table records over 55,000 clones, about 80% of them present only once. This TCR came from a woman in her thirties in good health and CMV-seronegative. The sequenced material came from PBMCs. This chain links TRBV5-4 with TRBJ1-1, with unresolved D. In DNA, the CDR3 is TGTGCCAGCAGCCCCCTAGACCTGAACACTGAAGCTTTCTTT. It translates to CASSPLDLNTEAFF.